Reported below is one T cell receptor (beta chain). The antigen it binds to is not known. The record has no base qualities; no much larger clone is one base away. The immunoSEQ Assay, a bias-controlled multiplex PCR, was used to amplify TCRbeta CDR3 regions from genomic DNA. Concerning the study's data processing: The number of nucleated cells in each sample was estimated by amplification of reference gene primers within the assay. Sequence reads were collapsed and filtered to measure the absolute abundance of every unique TCRbeta CDR3 rearrangement. For each sample, productive Simpson clonality was calculated as the square root of Simpson's diversity index over productive rearrangements. The source is immuneACCESS, and TCRdb retained only in-frame sequences with V and J called. Part of the clones is not carried over; for the studies checked, unresolved V genes explain less than half of this, and the remainder is unexplained. Clone size and the V and J calls come from that table; the DNA yielded D and trimming. The sample data list approximately 450,000 clones, and around nine tenths of these were observed just once. The leading ten clones occupy more than 4% of the sample.

The collaborating institutions used their own protocols to collect whole blood in K2EDTA tubes. For TCRbeta analysis, collaborator samples were shipped as frozen whole blood, as isolated PBMCs, or as DNA extracted from either sample type. This sample stems from a study of blood T cell repertoires in COVID-19 (dated by TCRdb to between 2020 and 2021). General notes on the study: The collaborator samples originated in the United States, Italy and Spain and spanned the acute and convalescent phases of COVID-19. The repertoires were released in a freely available public database meant as a resource for research on the immune response to SARS-CoV-2. The prospective study material was composed of cDNA or gDNA derived from T cells, B-cell-depleted T cells, or PBMCs. The dataset comprised deeply sampled blood TCRbeta repertoires from subjects exposed to, actively infected with, or recovered from COVID-19. Where available, HLA class I and class II types were obtained from metadata supplied by the sample provider rather than from assay-based typing. Samples were obtained from the ongoing ImmuneRACE study (first 160 participants) and from over 1,000 subjects provided by 6 global collaborators. A de-identified subject ID, COVID-19 status, age in years and sex were almost always included in the sample metadata.

The trim is 2 bases for V and 2 bases for J, with a gap of 10 bases between the germline ends. The germline V gene specifies SGHTA as CDR1 and FQGTGA as CDR2. From its cysteine to its phenylalanine, the CDR3 spans 15 amino acids. The sequence is cut down to CDR3 DNA, 45 bases in frame from base 1. Study-wide findings and limitations: The amount of clinical and demographic metadata varied by source and participant and was provided uncurated.

Here the chain combines TRBV7-3 and TRBJ2-1; TRBD1 is perhaps the D gene, given 5 matching bases. The sequencing input was peripheral blood. This sequence was found in a woman in her thirties with acute or convalescent COVID-19. This receptor has the CDR3 CASSLWGGTYNEQFF. The DNA sequence is TGTGCCAGCAGCTTATGGGGCGGAACCTACAATGAGCAGTTCTTC.